Each of the 6 T cell receptor beta chains below was sequenced from the same sample in a study of OX40 agonist ivuxolimab in advanced cancers. Generated by immunoSEQ multiplex PCR, the TCRdb table keeps only in-frame clones and is missing some. Of 60,000 to 100,000 clones listed, less than 85% are singletons. This specimen was CD4+ or CD8+ T cells sorted from blood, taken in a trial of the OX40 agonist ivuxolimab. These receptors all come from an adult with an advanced solid tumor such as melanoma, head and neck, liver or kidney cancer.

This clone was found once. The rearrangement links TRBV7-9 to TRBJ2-7; the D is unclear. V lost 2 bases to trimming and J lost 0 bases, with 8 bases between them. There are 14 residues in the CDR3. Germline V CDR1 and CDR2: SEHNR, FQNEAQ (reference sequence). Here the CDR3 reads CASSLMESSYEQYF. The CDR3 nucleotides read TGTGCCAGCAGCTTAATGGAAAGCTCCTACGAGCAGTACTTC.

The chain links TRBV5-4 to TRBJ2-7, with 7 bases aligning to TRBD2. With V trimmed by 4 bases and J by 5 bases, 9 bases remained unmatched. CDR3 size: 14 residues. Germline assignment: CDR1 SGHNT and CDR2 YYREEE (reference sequence). The CDR3 DNA reads as TGTGCCAGCAGCCTCCGAACTAGCGCCAACGAGCAGTACTTC. Translated, it gives CASSLRTSANEQYF. The variable domain in full, with the rest retrieved from reference TRBV5-4 and TRBJ2-7, is ETGVTQSPTHLIKTRGQQVTLRCSSQSGHNTVSWYQQALGQGPQFIFQYYREEENGRGNFPPRFSGLQFPNYSSELNVNALELDDSALYLCASSLRTSANEQYFGPGTRLTVT.

The chain joins TRBV29-1 to TRBJ1-1; TRBD1 matches 10 bases. Trimming at V came to 4 bases and at J to 5 bases, leaving 4 bases not matched to a gene. This CDR3 comprises 13 residues. Germline V gives CDR1 SQVTM, CDR2 ANQGSEA. This CDR3 is CSVGDRGQTEAFF. The CDR3 DNA sequence: TGCAGCGTTGGTGACAGGGGGCAAACTGAAGCTTTCTTT.

Details on this clone: The junction does not match germline at one end; this may be a read error. The same CDR3 can be traced to other DNA sequences in this sample. This chain connects TRBV6-5 to TRBJ2-7; 7 bases map to TRBD1. Germline assignment: CDR1 MNHEY and CDR2 SVGAGI. This CDR3 is 16 amino acids long. This CDR3 reads CASSYSIGQAGYEQYF. The CDR3 coding sequence is TGTGCCAGCAGTTACTCGATTGGACAGGCGGGCTACGAACAGTACTTC.

The chain is built from TRBV2 and TRBJ1-6; D is uncertain. V lost 7 bases, J lost 7 bases, and 11 bases lay in between. From germline, CDR1 is SNHLY and CDR2 FYNNEI. The CDR3 consists of 13 residues. The DNA for the CDR3 is TGTGCCAGCAAGACGGGGAGAAATTCACCCCTCCACTTT. Residues: CASKTGRNSPLHF.

The chain recombines TRBV7-8 with TRBJ1-5; D is uncertain. Germline CDR1 and CDR2: SGHVS and FQNEAQ. Trimming stripped 1 base from V and 1 base from J, with 11 bases between. This CDR3 spans 16 amino acids. Here the CDR3 reads CASSLGWSASNQPQHF. CDR3 nucleotides: TGTGCCAGCAGCTTAGGGTGGTCGGCCAGCAATCAGCCCCAGCATTTT.